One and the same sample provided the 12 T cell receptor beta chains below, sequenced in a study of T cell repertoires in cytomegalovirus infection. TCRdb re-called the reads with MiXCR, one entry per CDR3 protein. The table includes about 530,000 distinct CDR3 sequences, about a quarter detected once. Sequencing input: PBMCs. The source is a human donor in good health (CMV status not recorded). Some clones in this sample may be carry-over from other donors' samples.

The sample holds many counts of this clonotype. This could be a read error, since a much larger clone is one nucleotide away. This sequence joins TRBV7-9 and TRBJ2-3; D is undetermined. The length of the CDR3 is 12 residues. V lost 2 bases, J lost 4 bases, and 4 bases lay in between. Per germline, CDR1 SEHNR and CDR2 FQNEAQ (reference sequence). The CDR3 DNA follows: TGTGCCAGCAGCTTAATCGCAGATACGCAGTATTTT. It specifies CASSLIADTQYF.

The DNA of the CDR3 is TGTGCCAGCAGCCCCCGGGCCGACGGGGGTGAAAAACTGTTTTTT. The encoded protein is CASSPRADGGEKLFF. The V gene is TRBV7-9, the J gene TRBJ1-4, with D perhaps matching TRBD1 (5 bases). The CDR3 totals 15 residues. The germline V and J ends were trimmed by 5 bases and 7 bases, with 17 bases remaining between them. Germline values: CDR1 SEHNR, CDR2 FQNEAQ (reference sequence).

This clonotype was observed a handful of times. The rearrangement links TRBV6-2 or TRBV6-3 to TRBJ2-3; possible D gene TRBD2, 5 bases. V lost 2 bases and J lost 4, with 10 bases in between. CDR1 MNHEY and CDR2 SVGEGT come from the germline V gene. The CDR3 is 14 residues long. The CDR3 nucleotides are TGTGCCAGCAGTTACGGAGGTGGCCCAGATACGCAGTATTTT. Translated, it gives CASSYGGGPDTQYF.

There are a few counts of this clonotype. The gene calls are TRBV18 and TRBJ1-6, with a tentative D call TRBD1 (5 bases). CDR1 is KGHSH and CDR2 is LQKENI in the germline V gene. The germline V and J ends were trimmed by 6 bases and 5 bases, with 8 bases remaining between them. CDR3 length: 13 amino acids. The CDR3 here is CASSPTDNSPLHF. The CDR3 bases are TGTGCCAGCTCCCCGACAGATAATTCACCCCTCCACTTT.

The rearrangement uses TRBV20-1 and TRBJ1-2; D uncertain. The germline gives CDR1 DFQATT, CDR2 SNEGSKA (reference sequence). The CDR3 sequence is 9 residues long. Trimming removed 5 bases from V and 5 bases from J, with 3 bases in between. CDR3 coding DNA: TGCAGTGCTGGGTATGGCTACACCTTC. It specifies CSAGYGYTF.

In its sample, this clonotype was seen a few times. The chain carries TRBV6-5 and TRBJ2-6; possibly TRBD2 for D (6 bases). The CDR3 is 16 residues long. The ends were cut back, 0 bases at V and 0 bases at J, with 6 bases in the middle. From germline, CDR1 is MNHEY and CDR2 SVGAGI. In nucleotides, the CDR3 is TGTGCCAGCAGTTACTCGGGGGGCTCTGGGGCCAACGTCCTGACTTTC. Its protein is CASSYSGGSGANVLTF.

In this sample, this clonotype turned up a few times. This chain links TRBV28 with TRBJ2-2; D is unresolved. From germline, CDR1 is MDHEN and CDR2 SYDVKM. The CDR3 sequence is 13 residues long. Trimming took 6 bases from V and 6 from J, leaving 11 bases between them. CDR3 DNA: TGTGCCAGCAGCCCCCTGGGCGCCGGGGAGCTGTTTTTT. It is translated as CASSPLGAGELFF.

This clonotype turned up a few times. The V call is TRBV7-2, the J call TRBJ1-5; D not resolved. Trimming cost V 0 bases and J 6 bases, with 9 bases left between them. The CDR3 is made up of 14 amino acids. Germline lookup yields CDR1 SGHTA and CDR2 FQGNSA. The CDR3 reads CASSLALGFQPQHF. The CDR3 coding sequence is TGTGCCAGCAGCTTAGCGCTCGGGTTTCAGCCCCAGCATTTT.

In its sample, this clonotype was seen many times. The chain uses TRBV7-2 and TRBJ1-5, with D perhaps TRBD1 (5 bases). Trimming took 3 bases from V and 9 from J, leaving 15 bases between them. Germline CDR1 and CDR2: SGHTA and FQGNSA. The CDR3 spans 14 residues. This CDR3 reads CASSLWFNRGPQHF. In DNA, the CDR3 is TGTGCCAGCAGCTTGTGGTTTAATAGGGGGCCCCAGCATTTT.

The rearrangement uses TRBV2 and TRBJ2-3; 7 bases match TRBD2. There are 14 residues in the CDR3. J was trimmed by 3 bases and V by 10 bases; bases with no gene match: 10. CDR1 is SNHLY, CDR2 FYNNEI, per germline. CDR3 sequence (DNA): TGTGCCACCTCCGGGAGGACTTCGACAGATACGCAGTATTTT. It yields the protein CATSGRTSTDTQYF. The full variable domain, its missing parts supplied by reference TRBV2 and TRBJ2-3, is EPEVTQTPSHQVTQMGQEVILRCVPISNHLYFYWYRQILGQKVEFLVSFYNNEISEKSEIFDDQFSVERPDGSNFTLKIRSTKLEDSAMYFCATSGRTSTDTQYFGPGTRLTVL.

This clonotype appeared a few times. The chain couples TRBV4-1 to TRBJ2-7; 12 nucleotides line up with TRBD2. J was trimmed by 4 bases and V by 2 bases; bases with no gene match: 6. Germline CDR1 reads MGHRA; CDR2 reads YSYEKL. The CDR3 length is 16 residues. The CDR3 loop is CASSQQTSGSTYEQYF. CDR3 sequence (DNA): TGCGCCAGCAGCCAACAGACTAGCGGGAGTACGTACGAGCAGTACTTC.

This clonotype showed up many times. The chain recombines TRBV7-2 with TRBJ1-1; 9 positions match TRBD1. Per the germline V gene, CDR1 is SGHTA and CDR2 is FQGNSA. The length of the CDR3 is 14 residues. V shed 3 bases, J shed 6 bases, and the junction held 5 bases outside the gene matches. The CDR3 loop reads CASSFTGGAAEAFF. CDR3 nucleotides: TGTGCCAGCAGCTTTACAGGGGGCGCGGCTGAAGCTTTCTTT.